One and the same sample provided the 27 T cell receptor beta chains below, sequenced in a study of cytomegalovirus exposure and HLA in healthy donors (dated 2017 in TCRdb). Library method: the immunoSEQ multiplex PCR assay. A mixture of 60 forward primers for TCR Vbeta segments and 13 reverse primers for TCR Jbeta segments was used in the multiplex PCR. The clones in this table, taken by TCRdb from immuneACCESS, are in-frame only. Not every clone is retained; where verified, under half of the shortfall comes from an unresolved V gene, and the cause of the rest is unknown. The sample table holds 140,000 or so clones, of which approximately 80% were seen once. Of the sample, 4.3% falls within the top ten clones. Sequenced input: PBMCs. All receptors derive from a woman in her thirties or forties in good health and CMV-seropositive.

The chain employs TRBV9 and TRBJ2-2; possible D gene TRBD1, 6 bases. The CDR3 contains 12 residues. Germline lookup yields CDR1 SGDLS and CDR2 YYNGEE. V was cut by 6 bases and J by 6 bases, with 9 bases left in between. The CDR3 region has the DNA TGTGCCAGCACCCGACAGGCCGGGGAGCTGTTTTTT. Residues: CASTRQAGELFF.

This chain joins TRBV7-9 and TRBJ1-1; perhaps TRBD1 as D (5 bases). The CDR3 is made up of 12 amino acids. V was pared by 3 bases and J by 8 bases, with 10 bases between. Per germline, CDR1 SEHNR and CDR2 FQNEAQ (reference sequence). DNA for the CDR3: TGTGCCAGCAGCTTGCGACAGCTAGAAGCTTTCTTT. This gives the protein CASSLRQLEAFF.

The chain is built from TRBV6-1 and TRBJ1-4, with 11 bases fitting TRBD1. The junction had 2 bases not matched to a gene; V was cut back by 3 bases and J by 5 bases. Looked up from germline, CDR1 is MNHNS and CDR2 is SASEGT. The CDR3 loop spans 15 amino acids. CDR3: CASSEGQGENEKLFF. CDR3 bases: TGTGCCAGCAGTGAGGGACAGGGGGAGAATGAAAAACTGTTTTTT.

In this sample, this clone turned up a few times. The chain is built from TRBV21-1 and TRBJ1-4; the D call TRBD1 from the table was never checked on the DNA. TRBV21-1 is annotated as a pseudogene. There are 18 residues in the CDR3. In DNA, the CDR3 is TGTGCCAGCAGAGAAAAGACAGCGTCGGGACAGGGGTACGAAAAACTGTTTTTT. It translates to CASREKTASGQGYEKLFF.

The chain employs TRBV29-1 and TRBJ2-5; a possible D gene is TRBD1 (5 bases). Germline V CDR1 and CDR2: SQVTM, ANQGSEA. The V and J ends lost 6 bases and 1 base respectively, with 9 bases between them. The CDR3 runs 12 residues. CDR3 nucleotides: TGCAGCGTCCCTGACAGCCAAGAGACCCAGTACTTC. Protein: CSVPDSQETQYF.

This chain links TRBV10-2 with TRBJ2-3, with D maybe TRBD2 (6 bases). The CDR3 is made up of 14 amino acids. Trimming pared 4 bases from V and 3 bases from J, leaving 11 bases between. Germline V gene lookup returns CDR1 WSHSY and CDR2 SAAADI. The CDR3 nucleotides are TGCGCCAGCAGTGTTGGAGGGGCAACAGATACGCAGTATTTT. Residues: CASSVGGATDTQYF.

The V call is TRBV4-1, the J call TRBJ2-2, with TRBD2 as a possible D gene (6 bases). CDR3 length: 17 residues. V lost 0 bases, J lost 5 bases, and 16 bases lay in between. Germline loops: CDR1 MGHRA, CDR2 YSYEKL. The CDR3 DNA reads TGCGCCAGCAGCCAAGATTTAGGGACTCTAGGTACCGGGGAGCTGTTTTTT. It encodes CASSQDLGTLGTGELFF.

The chain recombines TRBV28 with TRBJ1-2, with 7 positions matching TRBD1. V lost 5 bases, J lost 2 bases, and 5 bases stayed unmatched. From germline, CDR1 is MDHEN and CDR2 SYDVKM. This CDR3 has 14 amino acids. The CDR3 spells CASSNYRGNYGYTF. In DNA, the CDR3 is TGTGCCAGCAGTAACTACAGGGGAAACTATGGCTACACCTTC.

The chain has TRBV5-1 and TRBJ1-3, with TRBD1 matching over 7 bases. J gave up 3 bases and V 0 bases, and 12 bases lay outside the gene matches. There are 18 residues in the CDR3. Germline V gene data show CDR1 as SGHRS and CDR2 as YFSETQ. The CDR3 loop reads CASSLGRQGSVGGNTIYF. The CDR3, as DNA: TGCGCCAGCAGCTTGGGGAGACAGGGTAGTGTCGGTGGAAACACCATATATTTT.

V and J are TRBV7-9 and TRBJ1-1; 10 bases line up with TRBD1. After removal of 4 bases from V and 3 bases from J, the junction contained 8 bases not matched to a gene. Germline lookup yields CDR1 SEHNR and CDR2 FQNEAQ (reference sequence). The CDR3 is 16 amino acids. As DNA, the CDR3 is TGTGCCAGCAGCTCAGTCTGGGGGACAGGGGACACTGAAGCTTTCTTT. This translates into CASSSVWGTGDTEAFF.

The genes are TRBV9 and TRBJ2-1, with 13 bases fitting TRBD2. Germline V gene data show CDR1 as SGDLS and CDR2 as YYNGEE. With V trimmed by 3 bases and J by 9 bases, 3 bases remained unmatched. The CDR3 contains 14 residues. The CDR3 reads CASSAGTSGTEQFF. CDR3 DNA sequence: TGTGCCAGCAGCGCCGGGACTAGCGGGACTGAGCAGTTCTTC.

The chain links TRBV28 to TRBJ2-7; weak D call: TRBD2 (6 bases). This CDR3 comprises 13 residues. In germline, CDR1 is MDHEN, CDR2 SYDVKM. V lost 2 bases, J lost 6 bases, and 11 bases lay in between. Here the CDR3 DNA reads TGTGCCAGCAGTTTAACCGGGACTGGCGAGCAGTACTTC. Translated, it gives CASSLTGTGEQYF.

V gene TRBV4-1 combines with J gene TRBJ1-1; 7 bases agree with TRBD1. Germline CDR1 is MGHRA and CDR2 is YSYEKL. The J segment lost 1 base and the V segment lost 2 bases, leaving 16 bases of the junction unmatched. The CDR3 covers 19 residues. Written as DNA, the CDR3 is TGCGCCAGCAGCCAAACTTCTCGGACAGGTTCGAGGTGGAACACTGAAGCTTTCTTT. Protein sequence: CASSQTSRTGSRWNTEAFF.

This chain joins TRBV5-5 and TRBJ2-3; TRBD2 aligns across 8 bases. After removal of 2 bases from V and 4 bases from J, the junction contained 3 bases not matched to a gene. Germline V gene sequence: CDR1 SGHKS, CDR2 YYEKEE (reference sequence). The CDR3 has 14 residues. Written as DNA, the CDR3 is TGTGCCAGCAGCTTAGGACTAGCTCCAGATACGCAGTATTTT. This sequence encodes CASSLGLAPDTQYF.

The rearrangement uses TRBV28 and TRBJ1-1; unclear D gene. Between the trimmed V and J ends, which lost 5 bases and 0 bases, there was a span of 16 bases. The CDR3 contains 16 residues. Germline-derived CDR1 and CDR2 are MDHEN and SYDVKM. This CDR3 reads CASSSPPGGMNTEAFF. For the CDR3, the DNA is TGTGCCAGCAGTAGCCCCCCGGGAGGGATGAACACTGAAGCTTTCTTT.

V gene TRBV7-9 combines with J gene TRBJ2-7, with 9 nucleotides matching TRBD1. This CDR3 spans 15 amino acids. Germline lookup yields CDR1 SEHNR and CDR2 FQNEAQ (reference sequence). V lost 0 bases and J lost 7; bases outside the gene matches: 7. The CDR3 spells CASSLASGQGREQYF. CDR3 in DNA: TGTGCCAGCAGCTTAGCGTCGGGACAGGGTAGGGAGCAGTACTTC.

The V gene is TRBV5-4, the J gene TRBJ2-3; 8 bases agree with TRBD1. The CDR3 extends over 16 amino acids. V trimming: 0 bases; J trimming: 0 bases; junction bases outside the gene matches: 3. Germline V lookup: CDR1 SGHNT, CDR2 YYREEE (reference sequence). The CDR3 protein is CASSLAGGMSTDTQYF. The CDR3 nucleotides are TGTGCCAGCAGCTTGGCAGGGGGCATGAGCACAGATACGCAGTATTTT.

V and J are TRBV28 and TRBJ2-7, with a tentative D call TRBD1 (8 bases). The V gene lost 5 bases and the J gene lost 2 bases, with 13 bases spanning the gap. This CDR3 is 14 amino acids long. The germline V gene has CDR1 MDHEN and CDR2 SYDVKM. This chain's CDR3 is CASSNRGGTYEQYF. CDR3 DNA sequence: TGTGCCAGCAGTAACAGGGGGGGCACCTACGAGCAGTACTTC.

This chain joins TRBV29-1 and TRBJ2-3, with 7 bases matching TRBD2. Germline CDR1 reads SQVTM; CDR2 reads ANQGSEA. CDR3 length: 13 residues. Trimming removed 1 base from V and 7 bases from J; junction bases left unmatched: 5. CDR3 DNA sequence: TGCAGCGTTGAAGGGGAGGGCCCCAATACGCAGTATTTT. It codes for CSVEGEGPNTQYF.

The chain employs TRBV5-1 and TRBJ2-2, with D perhaps matching TRBD2 (6 bases). CDR1 is SGHRS and CDR2 is YFSETQ in the germline V gene. Trimming removed 6 bases from V and 2 bases from J, with 17 bases in between. The CDR3 length is 16 residues. CDR3 coding DNA: TGCGCCAGCAAGGCGGGATTGGGGACTAACACCGGGGAGCTGTTTTTT. This sequence encodes CASKAGLGTNTGELFF. The variable domain in full, with the rest retrieved from reference TRBV5-1 and TRBJ2-2, is KAGVTQTPRYLIKTRGQQVTLSCSPISGHRSVSWYQQTPGQGLQFLFEYFSETQRNKGNFPGRFSGRQFSNSRSEMNVSTLELGDSALYLCASKAGLGTNTGELFFGEGSRLTVL.

For the CDR3, the DNA is TGTGCCAGCTCATGGCCCAGGGGCAGCGGTGAAAAACTGTTTTTT. This codes for CASSWPRGSGEKLFF. The chain uses TRBV28 and TRBJ1-4; weak D call: TRBD1 (6 bases). The ends were cut back, 8 bases at V and 7 bases at J, with 20 bases in the middle. Germline CDR1 and CDR2: MDHEN and SYDVKM. The CDR3 contains 15 residues.

The chain recombines TRBV28 with TRBJ1-2; TRBD1 agrees at 8 bases. The germline V gene has CDR1 MDHEN and CDR2 SYDVKM. The V gene end was trimmed by 1 base and the J gene end by 4 bases; junction bases not matched to a gene: 8. This CDR3 comprises 16 residues. The CDR3 coding sequence is TGTGCCAGCAGTTTATTTACAGGGGGAAGTGGCTATGGCTACACCTTC. This encodes CASSLFTGGSGYGYTF.

This clone was detected only once. CDR3 bases: TGCGCCAGCAGCCAAGACTCCGTGGCGGGAGGGCAGGAGACCCAGTACTTC. Protein product: CASSQDSVAGGQETQYF. The chain is built from TRBV4-1 and TRBJ2-5; TRBD2 matches 9 bases. There are 17 residues in the CDR3. The trim removed 0 bases at V and 5 bases at J, leaving 10 bases unmatched. Looked up from germline, CDR1 is MGHRA and CDR2 is YSYEKL.

This clone was seen just once. The CDR3 region has the DNA TGCGCCAGCAGCTCCGGGGACAGGCTGAACACTGAAGCTTTCTTT. It is translated as CASSSGDRLNTEAFF. This sequence joins TRBV5-1 and TRBJ1-1; TRBD1 matches at 8 bases. The J segment lost 0 bases and the V segment lost 3 bases, leaving 4 bases of the junction unmatched. In germline, CDR1 is SGHRS, CDR2 YFSETQ. The CDR3 totals 15 residues.

The chain recombines TRBV11-2 with TRBJ2-7; weak D call: TRBD1 (5 bases). Germline CDR1 is SGHAT and CDR2 is FQNNGV. The CDR3 totals 13 residues. Trimming removed 1 base from V and 4 bases from J, with 8 bases in between. The DNA of the CDR3 is TGTGCCAGCAGCTTAGTACGGACATACGAGCAGTACTTC. Translation gives CASSLVRTYEQYF.

The chain has TRBV25-1 and TRBJ1-3; 7 positions agree with TRBD1. This CDR3 has 16 amino acids. CDR1 and CDR2 (germline): MGHDK, SYGVNS. Trimming at V came to 4 bases and at J to 0 bases, leaving 6 bases not matched to a gene. CDR3 in DNA: TGTGCCAGCAGTGCGCAGGACAGGTTCTCTGGAAACACCATATATTTT. Translation gives CASSAQDRFSGNTIYF.

CDR3 sequence: CASSLVWFGGLNSEQYF. Written as DNA, the CDR3 is TGTGCCAGCAGCTTAGTTTGGTTTGGAGGGCTTAATAGCGAGCAGTACTTC. V usage is TRBV7-2 and J usage is TRBJ2-7; D is perhaps TRBD2 (6 bases). The CDR3 sequence is 17 residues long. V was pared by 1 base and J by 6 bases, with 22 bases between. Germline CDR1 and CDR2: SGHTA and FQGNSA.